Presented here are 22 T cell receptor beta chains from one specimen sequenced in a study of OX40 agonist ivuxolimab in advanced cancers. Generated by immunoSEQ multiplex PCR, the TCRdb table keeps only in-frame clones and is missing some. The table includes about 81,000 clones, about 81% detected once. The source material was CD4+ or CD8+ T cells sorted from blood, sampled in a trial of the OX40 agonist ivuxolimab. The receptor source for this set is an adult with an advanced solid tumor such as melanoma, head and neck, liver or kidney cancer.

The CDR3 sequence: CASSIGPRPGIEQYF. CDR3 bases: TGTGCCAGTAGTATAGGTCCCAGGCCGGGGATCGAGCAGTACTTC. This chain uses TRBV19 with TRBJ2-7; tentatively, D is TRBD2 (5 bases). This CDR3 region has 15 residues. Germline V gene data show CDR1 as LNHDA and CDR2 as SQIVND (reference sequence). Trimming stripped 1 base from V and 6 bases from J, with 16 bases between. Full variable domain (outside the CDR3, taken from reference TRBV19 and TRBJ2-7): DGGITQSPKYLFRKEGQNVTLSCEQNLNHDAMYWYRQDPGQGLRLIYYSQIVNDFQKGDIAEGYSVSREKKESFPLTVTSAQKNPTAFYLCASSIGPRPGIEQYFGPGTRLTVT.

This clone has only a few counts. The chain has TRBV27 and TRBJ2-7; D not resolved. Trimming removed 5 bases at V and 3 bases at J, with 5 bases between. CDR3 size: 11 residues. Germline V lookup: CDR1 MNHEY, CDR2 SMNVEV (reference sequence). In nucleotides, the CDR3 is TGTGCCAGCAGTGACAACTACGAGCAGTACTTC. Amino acid sequence: CASSDNYEQYF.

The V and J genes are TRBV5-4 and TRBJ1-1; D not certain. Deletions cut 5 bases from V and 4 bases from J, with 12 bases between. Per the germline V gene, CDR1 is SGHNT and CDR2 is YYREEE (reference sequence). There are 13 residues in the CDR3. The CDR3 DNA is TGTGCCAGCAGGCCCGGAGTGGGCACTGAAGCTTTCTTT. Translating it yields CASRPGVGTEAFF.

V gene TRBV18 combines with J gene TRBJ1-5; D is possibly TRBD1 (6 bases). The germline gives CDR1 KGHSH, CDR2 LQKENI. This CDR3 contains 20 residues. Trimming took 0 bases from V and 0 from J, leaving 21 bases between them. CDR3 in amino acids: CASSPPKKTGQIYSNQPQHF. As DNA, the CDR3 is TGTGCCAGCTCACCACCGAAAAAAACGGGACAAATATATAGCAATCAGCCCCAGCATTTT. Based on the CDR3 plus reference TRBV18 and TRBJ1-5, the full variable domain is NAGVMQNPRHLVRRRGQEARLRCSPMKGHSHVYWYRQLPEEGLKFMVYLQKENIIDESGMPKERFSAEFPKEGPSILRIQQVVRGDSAAYFCASSPPKKTGQIYSNQPQHFGDGTRLSIL.

This chain uses TRBV7-2 with TRBJ2-7, with 11 positions matching TRBD2. Germline values: CDR1 SGHTA, CDR2 FQGNSA. Trimming at V came to 4 bases and at J to 3 bases, leaving 5 bases not matched to a gene. The CDR3 spans 15 residues. CDR3 residues: CASSSTGTSGYEQYF. The CDR3 DNA follows: TGTGCCAGCAGCTCGACCGGGACTAGCGGCTACGAGCAGTACTTC.

V usage is TRBV11-2 and J usage is TRBJ2-3; D is perhaps TRBD2 (5 bases). Germline V gives CDR1 SGHAT, CDR2 FQNNGV. CDR3 length equals 16 residues. V was pared by 3 bases and J by 5 bases, with 18 bases between. The CDR3 protein is CASSFPPEGVKDTQYF. CDR3 bases: TGTGCCAGCAGCTTTCCCCCTGAGGGAGTTAAAGATACGCAGTATTTT.

The chain has TRBV28 and TRBJ1-1; no clear D. The V gene's germline CDR1 is MDHEN and CDR2 SYDVKM. This CDR3 has 10 residues. Between the trimmed V and J ends, which lost 4 bases and 5 bases, there was a span of 2 bases. The CDR3 loop is CASSYTEAFF. DNA for the CDR3: TGTGCCAGCAGTTATACTGAAGCTTTCTTT.

This clone appeared once. This chain connects TRBV2 to TRBJ2-1; 12 bases fit TRBD2. V shed 7 bases and J 7 bases; nucleotides not matched to a gene: 11. Germline CDR1 and CDR2: SNHLY and FYNNEI. The CDR3 is 16 residues long. The DNA for the CDR3 is TGTGCCAGCACTACCCTAGCGGGGGGGTCGGAAAATGAGCAGTTCTTC. Translation gives CASTTLAGGSENEQFF. The full variable domain, in which reference TRBV2 and TRBJ2-1 provide the parts outside the CDR3, is EPEVTQTPSHQVTQMGQEVILRCVPISNHLYFYWYRQILGQKVEFLVSFYNNEISEKSEIFDDQFSVERPDGSNFTLKIRSTKLEDSAMYFCASTTLAGGSENEQFFGPGTRLTVL.

This clone showed up just a few times. The chain combines TRBV4-2 with TRBJ2-7; D is tentatively TRBD1 or TRBD2 (6 bases each). The ends were cut back, 4 bases at V and 5 bases at J, with 21 bases in the middle. Germline V CDR1 and CDR2: LGHNA, YNFKEQ. This CDR3 has 16 residues. The CDR3 region is CASSRGPEGGQNEQYF. The CDR3 coding sequence is TGTGCCAGCAGCCGCGGACCCGAGGGGGGCCAGAACGAGCAGTACTTC.

The rearrangement links TRBV7-9 to TRBJ1-3, with no clear D. With 4 bases removed from V and 1 base from J, the gap between germline ends came to 20 bases. This CDR3 region has 18 residues. Germline values: CDR1 SEHNR, CDR2 FQNEAQ (reference sequence). The CDR3 nucleotides read TGTGCCAGCAGCTCTTACTTCTCAAGGGTCCAATCTGGAAACACCATATATTTT. As protein: CASSSYFSRVQSGNTIYF.

This clone has only a few counts. The chain combines TRBV28 with TRBJ1-1; D remains ambiguous. The V gene lost 5 bases and the J gene lost 4 bases, with 14 bases spanning the gap. The CDR3 runs to 14 residues. Germline V gene lookup returns CDR1 MDHEN and CDR2 SYDVKM. CDR3 loop: CASSVGRRTTEAFF. The CDR3 nucleotides read TGTGCCAGCAGTGTCGGACGCCGGACCACTGAAGCTTTCTTT.

This clone was recorded a few times. One end of the junction varies from germline; a read error may be responsible. V and J are TRBV13 and TRBJ1-1; possibly TRBD1 for D (5 bases). The CDR3 contains 15 residues. The germline CDR1 and CDR2 sequences are PRHDT and FYEKMQ (reference sequence). CDR3 sequence (DNA): TGTGCCAGCAGATTAGCGGGGGGAAGAAACACTGAAGCTTTCTTT. Protein: CASRLAGGRNTEAFF.

The chain employs TRBV6-6 and TRBJ1-5; unclear D gene. Germline V CDR1 and CDR2: MNHNY, SVGAGI (reference sequence). The CDR3 extends over 13 amino acids. V was shortened by 9 bases and J by 0 bases, with 9 bases between the two germline ends. CDR3 in DNA: TGTGCCAGTTCGGACTATAGCAATCAGCCCCAGCATTTT. It encodes CASSDYSNQPQHF.

This clone was detected only a few times. This chain uses TRBV7-9 with TRBJ2-2, with 9 bases identical to TRBD1. CDR3 length: 15 residues. The V segment lost 5 bases and the J segment 1 base; nucleotides outside the gene matches: 2. Germline CDR1 SEHNR, CDR2 FQNEAQ (reference sequence). The CDR3 here is CASSPTGGNTGELFF. CDR3 DNA sequence: TGTGCCAGCAGCCCGACAGGGGGGAACACCGGGGAGCTGTTTTTT. The variable domain in full, with the rest retrieved from reference TRBV7-9 and TRBJ2-2, is DTGVSQNPRHKITKRGQNVTFRCDPISEHNRLYWYRQTLGQGPEFLTYFQNEAQLEKSRLLSDRFSAERPKGSFSTLEIQRTEQGDSAMYLCASSPTGGNTGELFFGEGSRLTVL.

This chain links TRBV9 with TRBJ1-2, with 7 positions matching TRBD1. J gave up 2 bases and V 3 bases, and 10 bases lay outside the gene matches. CDR1 SGDLS and CDR2 YYNGEE come from the germline V gene. The CDR3 sequence is 16 residues long. The CDR3 DNA is TGTGCCAGCAGCGGCCGCTCAGGACAGGTAAACTATGGCTACACCTTC. This codes for CASSGRSGQVNYGYTF.

This clone was seen at least ten times. This rearrangement joins TRBV5-1 to TRBJ1-5; the match to TRBD1 covers 8 bases. The V segment lost 0 bases and the J segment 6 bases; nucleotides outside the gene matches: 2. The CDR3 runs to 14 residues. Germline values: CDR1 SGHRS, CDR2 YFSETQ. CDR3 in amino acids: CASSLETGVQPQHF. The CDR3 DNA reads TGCGCCAGCAGCTTGGAGACAGGGGTTCAGCCCCAGCATTTT.

This chain links TRBV29-1 with TRBJ1-2; D is possibly TRBD1 (6 bases). Deletions cut 7 bases from V and 4 bases from J, with 13 bases between. Germline assignment: CDR1 SQVTM and CDR2 ANQGSEA. The CDR3 has 12 residues. CDR3 protein: CSAQQGFYGYTF. CDR3 nucleotides: TGCAGCGCTCAACAGGGATTCTATGGCTACACCTTC. The full variable domain, with the rest looked up from reference TRBV29-1 and TRBJ1-2, is SAVISQKPSRDICQRGTSLTIQCQVDSQVTMMFWYRQQPGQSLTLIATANQGSEATYESGFVIDKFPISRPNLTFSTLTVSNMSPEDSSIYLCSAQQGFYGYTFGSGTRLTVV.

The chain employs TRBV25-1 and TRBJ2-4; 11 bases are a match to TRBD1. This CDR3 contains 17 residues. The germline V gene encodes CDR1 MGHDK and CDR2 SYGVNS. V gave up 4 bases and J gave up 3 bases; unmatched junction bases: 8. The CDR3 loop is CASSGTGGSEVKNIQYF. CDR3 DNA sequence: TGTGCCAGCAGTGGGACAGGGGGCAGCGAAGTCAAAAACATTCAGTACTTC.

This sequence joins TRBV30 and TRBJ2-1; D possibly corresponds to TRBD2 (5 bases). Germline V lookup: CDR1 GTSNPN, CDR2 SVGIG (reference sequence). The CDR3 runs 17 residues. Trimming cost V 2 bases and J 0 bases, with 17 bases left between them. The CDR3 protein is CAWSFGFGGYSYNEQFF. As DNA, the CDR3 is TGTGCCTGGAGTTTCGGCTTTGGCGGGTACTCCTACAATGAGCAGTTCTTC.

The chain has TRBV27 and TRBJ1-1; D gene unclear. CDR1 is MNHEY and CDR2 is SMNVEV in the germline V gene (reference sequence). Trimming took 0 bases from V and 4 from J, leaving 6 bases between them. This CDR3 is 13 amino acids long. The DNA for the CDR3 is TGTGCCAGCAGTTTATCCGCCGTCACTGAAGCTTTCTTT. This sequence encodes CASSLSAVTEAFF.

This chain links TRBV9 with TRBJ2-5; D is undetermined. CDR3 length: 11 residues. Trimming shortened V by 4 bases and J by 0 bases, and 1 base separated the two germline ends. CDR1 is SGDLS and CDR2 is YYNGEE in the germline V gene. The CDR3 DNA reads TGTGCCAGCAGCAACCAAGAGACCCAGTACTTC. It yields the protein CASSNQETQYF. Based on the CDR3 plus reference TRBV9 and TRBJ2-5, the full variable domain is DSGVTQTPKHLITATGQRVTLRCSPRSGDLSVYWYQQSLDQGLQFLIQYYNGEERAKGNILERFSAQQFPDLHSELNLSSLELGDSALYFCASSNQETQYFGPGTRLLVL.

This chain connects TRBV6-6 to TRBJ1-3; D remains unclear. CDR1 is MNHNY, CDR2 SVGAGI, per germline (reference sequence). CDR3 length equals 13 residues. V was shortened by 5 bases and J by 0 bases, with 5 bases between the two germline ends. The CDR3 nucleotides are TGTGCCAGCAGTACCAGCTCTGGAAACACCATATATTTT. It codes for CASSTSSGNTIYF.